What follows are 9 T cell receptor beta chains derived from one specimen sequenced in a study of early T cells in non-severe SARS-CoV-2 infection. Each CDR3 protein gets one entry after TCRdb re-called the 5' RACE reads with MiXCR. Among tens of thousands of distinct CDR3 sequences, about 3.9% were seen once, and the ten largest hold 7% to 10%. The sample consisted of whole blood. The receptors here all came from an adult who was a healthcare worker with PCR-confirmed SARS-CoV-2 infection or an uninfected control (not recorded which).

There are many counts of this clonotype. The genes are TRBV29-1 and TRBJ1-1; tentatively, D is TRBD1 (6 bases). The CDR3 sequence is 14 residues long. Trimming cost V 7 bases and J 0 bases, with 15 bases left between them. The germline V gene encodes CDR1 SQVTM and CDR2 ANQGSEA. The CDR3 region is CSAKTGLMNTEAFF. In DNA, the CDR3 is TGCAGCGCTAAGACAGGATTAATGAACACTGAAGCTTTCTTT.

At least ten counts were recorded for this clonotype. The rearrangement joins TRBV7-6 to TRBJ2-3, with 7 positions matching TRBD1. V dropped 4 bases and J dropped 3; count of bases not matched to a gene: 10. CDR3 size: 16 residues. Germline V gives CDR1 SGHVS, CDR2 FNYEAQ. CDR3 loop: CASSSTGQSPTDTQYF. Here the CDR3 DNA reads TGTGCCAGCAGCTCGACGGGACAGTCGCCAACAGATACGCAGTATTTT.

This clonotype was counted many times. The chain links TRBV7-2 to TRBJ1-1; D is ambiguous. This CDR3 spans 14 amino acids. The germline gives CDR1 SGHTA, CDR2 FQGNSA. V was clipped by 2 bases and J by 1 base, with 8 bases between them. The CDR3 loop is CASSLSGSNTEAFF. In nucleotides, the CDR3 is TGTGCCAGCAGCTTAAGTGGGTCGAACACTGAAGCTTTCTTT.

This clonotype was seen ten or more times. The rearrangement links TRBV7-2 to TRBJ1-2; 8 positions match TRBD1. The CDR3 runs to 17 residues. The ends lost 6 bases at V and 2 bases at J; junction bases unmatched: 14. Germline CDR1 SGHTA, CDR2 FQGNSA. The CDR3 here is CASSPSSDRVRNYGYTF. In DNA, the CDR3 is TGTGCCAGCAGTCCCTCCTCGGACAGGGTCCGGAACTATGGCTACACCTTC.

This clonotype was detected many times. The chain couples TRBV2 to TRBJ2-3, with 11 bases lining up with TRBD2. In germline, CDR1 is SNHLY, CDR2 FYNNEI. J gave up 0 bases and V 10 bases, and 3 bases lay outside the gene matches. The CDR3 runs 14 residues. CDR3 sequence (DNA): TGTGCCATGGGACTAGCGGATAGCACAGATACGCAGTATTTT. Residues: CAMGLADSTDTQYF.

This clonotype occurred many times. This rearrangement joins TRBV20-1 to TRBJ2-7; tentative D call: TRBD2 (7 bases). CDR3 length equals 15 residues. V lost 6 bases and J 4 bases, leaving 22 bases between the germline ends. The germline V gene encodes CDR1 DFQATT and CDR2 SNEGSKA (reference sequence). CDR3 loop: CSARSWGRGSYEQYF. CDR3 bases: TGCAGTGCCCGTTCTTGGGGGCGGGGGTCGTACGAGCAGTACTTC.

Many counts were recorded for this clonotype. The chain couples TRBV29-1 to TRBJ2-7; 8 bases line up with TRBD1. V shed 6 bases, J shed 2 bases, and the junction held 6 bases outside the gene matches. This CDR3 region has 13 residues. Germline lookup yields CDR1 SQVTM and CDR2 ANQGSEA. CDR3 coding DNA: TGCAGCGTAAGGACAGGGCGAGCCTACGAGCAGTACTTC. It yields the protein CSVRTGRAYEQYF.

This clonotype showed up just a few times. This sequence joins TRBV6-6 and TRBJ2-1; tentative D call: TRBD1 (5 bases). The germline gives CDR1 MNHNY, CDR2 SVGAGI (reference sequence). CDR3 length: 15 residues. The V end lost 6 bases, the J end lost 0 bases, and 12 bases lay between the germline ends. The CDR3 DNA reads TGTGCCAGCAGGCGGACACCGAGCTCCTACAATGAGCAGTTCTTC. Its translation is CASRRTPSSYNEQFF.

In this sample, this clonotype turned up many times. The gene calls are TRBV25-1 and TRBJ1-2, with 8 positions matching TRBD1. Germline CDR1 reads MGHDK; CDR2 reads SYGVNS. Germline trimming cut 0 bases from V and 7 bases from J; bases unmatched to any gene: 4. This CDR3 is built from 14 residues. In nucleotides, the CDR3 is TGTGCCAGCAGTGAATATCAGGGGGCCGTTGGCTACACCTTC. Encoded protein: CASSEYQGAVGYTF.